One and the same sample provided the 20 T cell receptor beta chains below, sequenced in a study of cytomegalovirus exposure and HLA in healthy donors. Primers included in the PCR were 60 Vbeta and 13 Jbeta primers. Repertoires were generated with immunoSEQ multiplex PCR, while TCRdb's copy carries only in-frame clones and drops some. The table shows about 70,000 clones, with 80% to 90% occurring only once. The sequenced sample was PBMCs. These receptors were taken from a woman in her twenties or thirties in good health and CMV-seropositive.

This chain uses TRBV30 with TRBJ2-1; 11 bases are shared with TRBD2. Germline CDR1 and CDR2: GTSNPN and SVGIG (reference sequence). Germline trimming cut 2 bases from V and 2 bases from J; bases unmatched to any gene: 8. The CDR3 has 17 residues. CDR3 sequence: CAWSPLRLAGPYNEQFF. CDR3 DNA sequence: TGTGCCTGGAGTCCCCTCAGACTAGCGGGACCCTACAATGAGCAGTTCTTC.

CDR3 in amino acids: CASSQGTGAMNTEAFF. CDR3 DNA: TGCGCCAGCAGCCAAGGGACAGGGGCCATGAACACTGAAGCTTTCTTT. This rearrangement joins TRBV4-1 to TRBJ1-1; TRBD1 matches at 9 bases. There are 16 residues in the CDR3. Trimming removed 1 base from V and 0 bases from J; junction bases left unmatched: 3. Germline-derived CDR1 and CDR2 are MGHRA and YSYEKL.

J is TRBJ1-2 and V is TRBV30, with a possible D match to TRBD1 (5 bases). The germline V gene encodes CDR1 GTSNPN and CDR2 SVGIG (reference sequence). This CDR3 is 17 amino acids long. With 2 bases removed from V and 2 bases from J, the gap between germline ends came to 21 bases. CDR3 nucleotide sequence: TGTGCCTGGAGTCCGTCGGGCAGGGTGTACGCGAACTATGGCTACACCTTC. Translation: CAWSPSGRVYANYGYTF.

V is TRBV6-5 and J is TRBJ1-1; maybe TRBD1 (6 bases). Trimming left V 6 bases short and J 2 bases short, with 13 bases between. Germline loops: CDR1 MNHEY, CDR2 SVGAGI. The CDR3 has 14 amino acids. This chain's CDR3 is CASSERQVNTEAFF. Here the CDR3 DNA reads TGTGCCAGCAGCGAAAGACAGGTAAACACTGAAGCTTTCTTT.

The chain carries TRBV20-1 and TRBJ2-5; D is unclear. The germline CDR1 and CDR2 sequences are DFQATT and SNEGSKA (reference sequence). The V end lost 3 bases, the J end lost 6 bases, and 8 bases lay between the germline ends. The CDR3 loop spans 11 amino acids. Written as DNA, the CDR3 is TGCAGTGCTAGGGCAGTGAAGACCCAGTACTTC. Protein product: CSARAVKTQYF.

The rearrangement links TRBV4-1 to TRBJ1-1; 7 positions match TRBD1. Germline V gene sequence: CDR1 MGHRA, CDR2 YSYEKL. The CDR3 runs 15 residues. With V trimmed by 1 base and J by 1 base, 3 bases remained unmatched. The CDR3 bases are TGCGCCAGCAGCCAAGGCCGGACAGGGAACACTGAAGCTTTCTTT. Its protein product is CASSQGRTGNTEAFF.

The chain recombines TRBV5-1 with TRBJ2-1, with 9 bases identical to TRBD1. The length of the CDR3 is 15 residues. Germline V gives CDR1 SGHRS, CDR2 YFSETQ. V lost 2 bases to trimming and J lost 7 bases; unmatched junction nucleotides: 7. In nucleotides, the CDR3 is TGCGCCAGCAGCTTCCTACGGGACAGGGCTAATGAGCAGTTCTTC. It encodes CASSFLRDRANEQFF.

The genes are TRBV9 and TRBJ2-1, with TRBD1 matching 8 bases. J gave up 3 bases and V 4 bases, and 6 bases lay outside the gene matches. In germline, CDR1 is SGDLS, CDR2 YYNGEE. This CDR3 is 15 amino acids long. CDR3 region: CASSQGDRFYNEQFF. The CDR3 coding sequence is TGTGCCAGCAGCCAAGGGGACAGGTTCTACAATGAGCAGTTCTTC.

The gene calls are TRBV7-8 and TRBJ2-3; 8 bases fit TRBD2. The trim removed 2 bases at V and 2 bases at J, leaving 6 bases unmatched. CDR1 and CDR2 from the germline V gene are SGHVS and FQNEAQ. This CDR3 is 16 amino acids long. The DNA of the CDR3 is TGTGCCAGCAGCTTACCAGCGGGAGCGGTCACAGATACGCAGTATTTT. Translation: CASSLPAGAVTDTQYF.

V gene TRBV7-2 combines with J gene TRBJ1-2, with D hard to call. The CDR3 is 14 amino acids. Germline-derived CDR1 and CDR2 are SGHTA and FQGNSA. V was clipped by 5 bases and J by 2 bases, with 12 bases between them. The CDR3 coding sequence is TGTGCCAGCAGCCCCCACTCCGAGAACTATGGCTACACCTTC. Protein product: CASSPHSENYGYTF.

This clone was observed a single time. The chain uses TRBV9 and TRBJ2-4; 11 bases map to TRBD2. V lost 0 bases to trimming and J lost 6 bases; unmatched junction nucleotides: 2. This CDR3 is 15 amino acids long. CDR1 and CDR2 (germline): SGDLS, YYNGEE. CDR3 in amino acids: CASSVVGTSGNIQYF. CDR3 DNA sequence: TGTGCCAGCAGCGTAGTAGGGACTAGCGGAAACATTCAGTACTTC. The variable domain in full, with the rest retrieved from reference TRBV9 and TRBJ2-4, is DSGVTQTPKHLITATGQRVTLRCSPRSGDLSVYWYQQSLDQGLQFLIQYYNGEERAKGNILERFSAQQFPDLHSELNLSSLELGDSALYFCASSVVGTSGNIQYFGAGTRLSVL.

V and J are TRBV2 and TRBJ2-7; a possible D gene is TRBD2 (6 bases). Germline CDR1 and CDR2: SNHLY and FYNNEI. V lost 6 bases and J lost 0, with 9 bases in between. The CDR3 loop spans 13 amino acids. DNA for the CDR3: TGTGCCAGCAGATTAGCGGTCTCCTACGAGCAGTACTTC. Amino acids: CASRLAVSYEQYF.

This chain connects TRBV9 to TRBJ1-2, with D unclear. The CDR3 extends over 14 amino acids. Germline V lookup: CDR1 SGDLS, CDR2 YYNGEE. Trimming removed 3 bases from V and 0 bases from J, with 9 bases in between. In DNA form, the CDR3 reads TGTGCCAGCAGCGAGTCTCCAGCTAACTATGGCTACACCTTC. Protein product: CASSESPANYGYTF.

This chain joins TRBV11-2 and TRBJ2-3, with a tentative D call TRBD1 (5 bases). Per germline, CDR1 SGHAT and CDR2 FQNNGV. Trimming removed 2 bases from V and 0 bases from J, with 9 bases in between. This CDR3 region has 15 residues. CDR3 loop: CASSLRQGSTDTQYF. The CDR3 bases are TGTGCCAGCAGCTTACGTCAGGGAAGCACAGATACGCAGTATTTT.

The rearrangement links TRBV7-7 to TRBJ2-1; TRBD1 matches at 7 bases. V was clipped by 3 bases and J by 8 bases; unmatched bases: 10. This CDR3 contains 15 residues. Germline V lookup: CDR1 SSHAT, CDR2 FNYEAQ (reference sequence). The CDR3 loop is CASSFSKGATDEQFF. Here the CDR3 DNA reads TGTGCCAGCAGCTTTTCGAAGGGGGCGACAGATGAGCAGTTCTTC. The variable domain in full, with the rest retrieved from reference TRBV7-7 and TRBJ2-1, is GAGVSQSPRYKVTKRGQDVTLRCDPISSHATLYWYQQALGQGPEFLTYFNYEAQPDKSGLPSDRFSAERPEGSISTLTIQRTEQRDSAMYRCASSFSKGATDEQFFGPGTRLTVL.

V gene TRBV7-9 combines with J gene TRBJ2-2; 8 positions agree with TRBD2. Germline trimming cut 3 bases from V and 7 bases from J; bases unmatched to any gene: 4. CDR1 and CDR2 from the germline V gene are SEHNR and FQNEAQ (reference sequence). The CDR3 contains 14 residues. The CDR3 coding sequence is TGTGCCAGCAGCTTCCCTCTAGCGGGCGGGGAGCTGTTTTTT. The encoded protein is CASSFPLAGGELFF.

This sequence joins TRBV27 and TRBJ2-7; D remains ambiguous. The V end was cut by 2 bases, the J end by 0 bases, with 11 bases between. CDR1 MNHEY and CDR2 SMNVEV come from the germline V gene (reference sequence). This CDR3 spans 15 amino acids. The CDR3 DNA is TGTGCCAGCAGTTTACAGGCAAGAAGCTCCTACGAGCAGTACTTC. Amino acid sequence: CASSLQARSSYEQYF.

This sequence joins TRBV10-3 and TRBJ2-7; 7 bases line up with TRBD1. The CDR3 contains 13 residues. V was pared by 5 bases and J by 1 base, with 2 bases of the junction left unmatched. Germline CDR1 is ENHRY and CDR2 is SYGVKD. DNA of the CDR3: TGTGCCATCAGTATGGGACAGTCCTACGAGCAGTACTTC. Translation: CAISMGQSYEQYF.

The chain is built from TRBV19 and TRBJ2-2; TRBD2 aligns across 9 bases. Germline V gene lookup returns CDR1 LNHDA and CDR2 SQIVND (reference sequence). There are 17 residues in the CDR3. J was trimmed by 4 bases and V by 8 bases; bases with no gene match: 14. CDR3 bases: TGTGCCAGTGTTAATAGCGGGAGTGGTTGGAGCACCGGGGAGCTGTTTTTT. Translating gives CASVNSGSGWSTGELFF.

The chain links TRBV18 to TRBJ2-2, with 7 bases that match TRBD2. There are 17 residues in the CDR3. Unmatched junction bases numbered 13, after V lost 3 bases and J lost 6 bases. Germline V gene sequence: CDR1 KGHSH, CDR2 LQKENI. The CDR3 bases are TGTGCCAGCTCACCCTTCTTGGGAGGGAGATATCCCGGGGAGCTGTTTTTT. Residues: CASSPFLGGRYPGELFF.